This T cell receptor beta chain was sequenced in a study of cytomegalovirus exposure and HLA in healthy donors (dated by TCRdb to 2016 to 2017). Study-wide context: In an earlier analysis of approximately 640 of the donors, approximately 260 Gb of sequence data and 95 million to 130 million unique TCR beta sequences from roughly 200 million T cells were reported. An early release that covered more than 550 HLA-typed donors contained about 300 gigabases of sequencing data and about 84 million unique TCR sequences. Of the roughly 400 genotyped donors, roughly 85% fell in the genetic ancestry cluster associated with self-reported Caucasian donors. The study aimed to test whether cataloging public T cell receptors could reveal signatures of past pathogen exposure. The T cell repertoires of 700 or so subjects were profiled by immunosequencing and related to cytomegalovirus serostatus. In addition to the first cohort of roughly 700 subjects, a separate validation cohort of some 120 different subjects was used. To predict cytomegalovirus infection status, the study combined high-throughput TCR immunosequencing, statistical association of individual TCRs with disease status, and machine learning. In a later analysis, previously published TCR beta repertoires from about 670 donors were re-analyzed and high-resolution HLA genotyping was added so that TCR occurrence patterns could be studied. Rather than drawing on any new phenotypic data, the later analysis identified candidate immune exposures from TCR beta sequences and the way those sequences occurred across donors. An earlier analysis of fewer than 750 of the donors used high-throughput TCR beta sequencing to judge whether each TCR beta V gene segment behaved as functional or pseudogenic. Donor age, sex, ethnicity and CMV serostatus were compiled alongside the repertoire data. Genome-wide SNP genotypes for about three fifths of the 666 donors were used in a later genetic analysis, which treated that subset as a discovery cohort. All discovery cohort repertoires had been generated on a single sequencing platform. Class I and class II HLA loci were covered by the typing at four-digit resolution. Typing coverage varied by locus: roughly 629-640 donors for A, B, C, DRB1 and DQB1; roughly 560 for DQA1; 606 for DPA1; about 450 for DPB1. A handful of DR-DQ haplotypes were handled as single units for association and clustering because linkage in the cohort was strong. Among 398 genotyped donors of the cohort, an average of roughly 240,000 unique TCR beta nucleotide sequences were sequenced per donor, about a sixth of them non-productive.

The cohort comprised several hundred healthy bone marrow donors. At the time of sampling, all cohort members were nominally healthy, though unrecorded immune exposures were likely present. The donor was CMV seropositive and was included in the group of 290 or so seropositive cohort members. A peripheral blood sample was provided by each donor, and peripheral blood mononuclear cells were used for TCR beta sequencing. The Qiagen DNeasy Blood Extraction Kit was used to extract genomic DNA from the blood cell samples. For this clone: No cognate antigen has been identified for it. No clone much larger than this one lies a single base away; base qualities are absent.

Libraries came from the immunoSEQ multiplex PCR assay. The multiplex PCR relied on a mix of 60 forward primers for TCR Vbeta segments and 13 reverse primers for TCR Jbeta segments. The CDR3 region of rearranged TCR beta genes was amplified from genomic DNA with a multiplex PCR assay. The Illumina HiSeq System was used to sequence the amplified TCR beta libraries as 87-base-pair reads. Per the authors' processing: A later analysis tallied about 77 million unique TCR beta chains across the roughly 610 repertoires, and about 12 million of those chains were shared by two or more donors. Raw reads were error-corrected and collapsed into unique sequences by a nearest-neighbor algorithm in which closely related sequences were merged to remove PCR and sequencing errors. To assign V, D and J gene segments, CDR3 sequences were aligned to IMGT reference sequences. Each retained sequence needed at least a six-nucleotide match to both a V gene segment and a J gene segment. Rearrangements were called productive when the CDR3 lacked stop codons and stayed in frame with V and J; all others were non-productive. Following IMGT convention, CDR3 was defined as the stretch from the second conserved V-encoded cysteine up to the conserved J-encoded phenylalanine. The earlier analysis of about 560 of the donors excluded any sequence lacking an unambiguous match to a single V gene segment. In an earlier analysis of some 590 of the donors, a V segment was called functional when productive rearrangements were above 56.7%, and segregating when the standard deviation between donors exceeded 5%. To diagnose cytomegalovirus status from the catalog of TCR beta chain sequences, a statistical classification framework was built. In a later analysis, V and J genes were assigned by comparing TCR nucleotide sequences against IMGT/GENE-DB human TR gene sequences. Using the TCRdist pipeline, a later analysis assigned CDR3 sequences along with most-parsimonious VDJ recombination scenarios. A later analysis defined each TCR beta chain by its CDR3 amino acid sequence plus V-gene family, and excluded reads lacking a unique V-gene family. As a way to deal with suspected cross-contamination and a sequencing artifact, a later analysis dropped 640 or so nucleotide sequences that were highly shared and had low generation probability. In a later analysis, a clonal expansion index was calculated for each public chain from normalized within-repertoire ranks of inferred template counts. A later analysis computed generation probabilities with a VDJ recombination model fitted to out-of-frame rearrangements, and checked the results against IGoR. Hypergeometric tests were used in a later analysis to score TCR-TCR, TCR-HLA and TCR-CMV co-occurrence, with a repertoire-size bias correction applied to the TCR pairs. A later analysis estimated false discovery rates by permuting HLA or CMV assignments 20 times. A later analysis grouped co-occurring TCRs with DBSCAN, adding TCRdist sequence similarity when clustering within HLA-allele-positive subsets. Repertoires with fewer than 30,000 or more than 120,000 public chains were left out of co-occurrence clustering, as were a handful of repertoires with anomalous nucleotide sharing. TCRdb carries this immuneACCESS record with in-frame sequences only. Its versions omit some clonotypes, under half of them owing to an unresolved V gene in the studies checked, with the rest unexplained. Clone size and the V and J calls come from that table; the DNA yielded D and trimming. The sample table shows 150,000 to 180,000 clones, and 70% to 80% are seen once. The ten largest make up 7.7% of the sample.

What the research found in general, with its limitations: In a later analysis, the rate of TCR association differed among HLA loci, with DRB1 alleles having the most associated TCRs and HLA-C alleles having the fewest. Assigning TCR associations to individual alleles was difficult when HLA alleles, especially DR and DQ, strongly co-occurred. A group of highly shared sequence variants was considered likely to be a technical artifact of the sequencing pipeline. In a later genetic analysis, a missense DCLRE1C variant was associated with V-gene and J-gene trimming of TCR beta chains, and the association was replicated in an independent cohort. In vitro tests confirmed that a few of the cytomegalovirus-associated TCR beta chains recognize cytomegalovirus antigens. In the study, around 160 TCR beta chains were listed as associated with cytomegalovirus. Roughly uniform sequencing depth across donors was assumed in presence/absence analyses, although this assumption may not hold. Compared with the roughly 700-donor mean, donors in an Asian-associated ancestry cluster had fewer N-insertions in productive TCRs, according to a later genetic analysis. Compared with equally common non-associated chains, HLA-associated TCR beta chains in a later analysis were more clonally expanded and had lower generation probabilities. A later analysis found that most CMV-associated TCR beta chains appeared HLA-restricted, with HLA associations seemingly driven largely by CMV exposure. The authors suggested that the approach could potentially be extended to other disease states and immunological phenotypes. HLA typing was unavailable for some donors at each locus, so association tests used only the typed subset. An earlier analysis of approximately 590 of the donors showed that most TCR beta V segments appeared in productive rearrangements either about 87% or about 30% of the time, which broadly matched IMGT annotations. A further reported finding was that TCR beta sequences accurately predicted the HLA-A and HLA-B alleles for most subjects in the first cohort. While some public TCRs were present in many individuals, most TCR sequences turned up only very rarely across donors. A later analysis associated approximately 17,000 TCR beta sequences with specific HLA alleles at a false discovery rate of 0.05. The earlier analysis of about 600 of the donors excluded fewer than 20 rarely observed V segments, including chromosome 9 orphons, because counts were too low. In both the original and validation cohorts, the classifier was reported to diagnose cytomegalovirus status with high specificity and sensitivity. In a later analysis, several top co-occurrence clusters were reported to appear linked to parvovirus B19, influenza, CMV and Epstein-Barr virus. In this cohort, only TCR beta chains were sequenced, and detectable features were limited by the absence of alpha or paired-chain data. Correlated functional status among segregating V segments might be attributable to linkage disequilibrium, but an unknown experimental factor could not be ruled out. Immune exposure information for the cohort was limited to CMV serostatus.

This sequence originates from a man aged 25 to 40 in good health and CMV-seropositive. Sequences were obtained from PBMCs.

The bases read TGTGCCAGCAGTTCCCCCGGGACTAGCGGTCAGACCCAGTACTTC. Its protein is CASSSPGTSGQTQYF. The chain uses TRBV28 and TRBJ2-5; 11 bases in the junction line up with TRBD2. CDR1 and CDR2, looked up from the germline V gene, are MDHEN and SYDVKM. From the cysteine up to the phenylalanine, the CDR3 has a length of 15 residues. Only CDR3 DNA remains: 45 bases, in frame from the first base. The V end gives up 4 bases and the J end 6 bases, leaving 7 bases in the junction not matched to a gene. Here the CDR3 is joined to the reference TRBV28 and TRBJ2-5 genes, and the full variable domain is: DVKVTQSSRYLVKRTGEKVFLECVQDMDHENMFWYRQDPGLGLRLIYFSYDVKMKEKGDIPEGYSVSREKKERFSLILESASTNQTSMYLCASSSPGTSGQTQYFGPGTRLLVL.